Presented here are 8 T cell receptor beta chains from one specimen sequenced in a study of cytomegalovirus exposure and HLA in healthy donors. Amplification used 60 Vbeta primers and 13 Jbeta primers. Sequencing used immunoSEQ multiplex PCR; TCRdb keeps in-frame clones, though not all of them. The data hold approximately 140,000 clones, with 73% observed a single time. Sequencing was done on a sample of PBMCs. The receptors were sampled from a human donor in good health.

The chain uses TRBV9 and TRBJ2-2; 13 nucleotides line up with TRBD2. CDR3 length equals 18 residues. CDR1 is SGDLS, CDR2 YYNGEE, per germline. V was clipped by 0 bases and J by 1 base; unmatched bases: 3. In DNA form, the CDR3 reads TGTGCCAGCAGCGTAGGAGGGACTAGCGGGGTGAACACCGGGGAGCTGTTTTTT. Protein: CASSVGGTSGVNTGELFF.

In DNA, the CDR3 is TGCGCCAGCAGCCAACAGACAAGACCTCAAGAGACCCAGTACTTC. Translated: CASSQQTRPQETQYF. The V call is TRBV4-1, the J call TRBJ2-5; D gene unclear. V was cut by 2 bases and J by 2 bases, with 12 bases left in between. Germline loops: CDR1 MGHRA, CDR2 YSYEKL. The CDR3 is made up of 15 amino acids.

V and J are TRBV6-5 and TRBJ1-2; the D is unclear. This CDR3 region has 13 residues. V lost 2 bases to trimming and J lost 4 bases, with 8 bases between them. Germline CDR1 and CDR2: MNHEY and SVGAGI. The CDR3 sequence: CASSYGWSYGYTF. In DNA, the CDR3 is TGTGCCAGCAGTTACGGTTGGAGCTATGGCTACACCTTC.

The CDR3 here is CASRGDRGGHEQFF. CDR3 bases: TGTGCCAGCAGGGGGGACAGGGGAGGACATGAGCAGTTCTTC. The V and J genes are TRBV25-1 and TRBJ2-1; 10 nucleotides match TRBD1. This CDR3 comprises 14 residues. The V segment lost 6 bases and the J segment 8 bases; nucleotides outside the gene matches: 7. In germline, CDR1 is MGHDK, CDR2 SYGVNS. Full variable domain (rest looked up from reference TRBV25-1 and TRBJ2-1): EADIYQTPRYLVIGTGKKITLECSQTMGHDKMYWYQQDPGMELHLIHYSYGVNSTEKGDLSSESTVSRIRTEHFPLTLESARPSHTSQYLCASRGDRGGHEQFFGPGTRLTVL.

The chain couples TRBV7-2 to TRBJ2-5; 10 bases fit TRBD2. The V gene's germline CDR1 is SGHTA and CDR2 FQGNSA. The CDR3 runs 15 residues. V shed 5 bases, J shed 5 bases, and the junction held 8 bases outside the gene matches. DNA of the CDR3: TGTGCCAGCAGCCCGCCCAGCGGGGGGGCGGAGACCCAGTACTTC. This encodes CASSPPSGGAETQYF.

The V gene is TRBV29-1, the J gene TRBJ1-2; maybe TRBD1 (5 bases). The germline gives CDR1 SQVTM, CDR2 ANQGSEA. Trimming cost V 4 bases and J 6 bases, with 12 bases left between them. The CDR3 is 12 amino acids. CDR3: CSVVQGRDGYTF. CDR3 sequence (DNA): TGCAGCGTTGTGCAGGGAAGGGATGGCTACACCTTC. The full variable domain, rest sourced from reference TRBV29-1 and TRBJ1-2, is SAVISQKPSRDICQRGTSLTIQCQVDSQVTMMFWYRQQPGQSLTLIATANQGSEATYESGFVIDKFPISRPNLTFSTLTVSNMSPEDSSIYLCSVVQGRDGYTFGSGTRLTVV.

The V call is TRBV7-6, the J call TRBJ2-1, with D possibly being TRBD2 (6 bases). Trimming removed 4 bases at V and 3 bases at J, with 13 bases between. The CDR3 sequence is 15 residues long. Germline V CDR1 and CDR2: SGHVS, FNYEAQ. CDR3 sequence: CASSSGTAIYNEQFF. Here the CDR3 DNA reads TGTGCCAGCAGCTCGGGGACTGCTATCTACAATGAGCAGTTCTTC.

V is TRBV2 and J is TRBJ1-4; D ambiguous. Germline V gene sequence: CDR1 SNHLY, CDR2 FYNNEI. Trimming took 7 bases from V and 7 from J, leaving 10 bases between them. The CDR3 contains 12 residues. Here the CDR3 reads CASTPLGEKLFF. The CDR3 nucleotides read TGTGCCAGCACCCCGCTAGGTGAAAAACTGTTTTTT.